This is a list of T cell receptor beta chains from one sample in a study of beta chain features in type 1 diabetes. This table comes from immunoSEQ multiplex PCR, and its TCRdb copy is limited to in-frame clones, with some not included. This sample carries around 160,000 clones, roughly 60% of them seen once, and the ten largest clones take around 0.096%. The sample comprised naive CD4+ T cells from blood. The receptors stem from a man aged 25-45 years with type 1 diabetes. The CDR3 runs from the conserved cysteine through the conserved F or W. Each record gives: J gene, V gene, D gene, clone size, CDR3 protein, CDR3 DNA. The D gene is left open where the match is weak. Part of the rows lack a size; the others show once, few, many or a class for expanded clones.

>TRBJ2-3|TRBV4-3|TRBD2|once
CASSPRGAGGLTDTQYF
TGCGCCAGCAGCCCCCGAGGAGCGGGGGGACTCACAGATACGCAGTATTTT
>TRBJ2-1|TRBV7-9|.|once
CASSSSPSNEQFF
TGTGCCAGCAGCTCTAGCCCCTCGAATGAGCAGTTCTTC
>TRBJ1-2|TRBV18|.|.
CASSPKEAESGYTF
TGTGCCAGCTCACCCAAAGAAGCCGAGTCTGGCTACACCTTC
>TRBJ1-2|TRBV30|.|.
CAWSPGGTGGYTF
TGTGCCTGGTCCCCGGGGGGAACGGGTGGCTACACCTTC
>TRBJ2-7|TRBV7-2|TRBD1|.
CASSLGQSSYEQYF
TGTGCCAGCAGCTTGGGACAGAGTTCCTACGAGCAGTACTTC
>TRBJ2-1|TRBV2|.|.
CASTVGSEQFF
TGTGCCAGCACTGTCGGGAGTGAGCAGTTCTTC
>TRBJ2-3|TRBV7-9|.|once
CASSSSGTGATDTQYF
TGTGCCAGCAGCTCCAGCGGGACAGGAGCGACAGATACGCAGTATTTT
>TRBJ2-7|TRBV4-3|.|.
CASSQASEHYEQYF
TGCGCCAGCAGCCAAGCCAGCGAACACTACGAGCAGTACTTC
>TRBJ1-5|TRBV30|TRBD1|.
CAWSPGQVPNQPQHF
TGTGCCTGGAGTCCCGGACAGGTACCGAATCAGCCCCAGCATTTT
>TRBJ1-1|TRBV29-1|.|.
CSVDKGGGNTEAFF
TGCAGCGTTGATAAGGGTGGAGGGAACACTGAAGCTTTCTTT
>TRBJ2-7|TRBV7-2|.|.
CASSLNPGAYEQYF
TGTGCCAGCAGCTTAAATCCAGGGGCCTACGAGCAGTACTTC
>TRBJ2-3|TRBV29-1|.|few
CSVPMRGKGTDTQYF
TGCAGCGTTCCAATGAGGGGAAAAGGCACAGATACGCAGTATTTT
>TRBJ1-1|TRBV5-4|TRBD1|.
CASSRGQANTEAFF
TGTGCCAGCAGCCGAGGACAGGCGAACACTGAAGCTTTCTTT
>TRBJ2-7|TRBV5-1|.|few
CASSLEDEQYF
TGCGCCAGCAGCTTGGAGGACGAGCAGTACTTC
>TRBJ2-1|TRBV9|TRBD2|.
CASSSTSADFSEQFF
TGTGCCAGCAGCTCGACTAGCGCGGACTTTAGTGAGCAGTTCTTC
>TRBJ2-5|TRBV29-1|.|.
CSVGAGQSGETQYF
TGCAGCGTTGGGGCGGGACAGTCCGGAGAGACCCAGTACTTC
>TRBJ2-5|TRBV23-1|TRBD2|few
CASSQSPRLAGEQETQYF
TGCGCCAGCAGTCAATCTCCCCGACTAGCGGGGGAACAAGAGACCCAGTACTTC
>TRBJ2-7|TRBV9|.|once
CASSVLDGDSYEQYF
TGTGCCAGCAGCGTATTGGACGGGGACTCCTACGAGCAGTACTTC
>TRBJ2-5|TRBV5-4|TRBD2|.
CASSSGPILSGGPPMYF
TGTGCCAGCAGCTCTGGGCCGATATTAAGCGGGGGGCCCCCCATGTACTTC
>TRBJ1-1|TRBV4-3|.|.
CASSPSQGYDTEAFF
TGCGCCAGCAGCCCTAGCCAGGGTTACGACACTGAAGCTTTCTTT
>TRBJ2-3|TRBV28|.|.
CASRLMKGADTQYF
TGTGCCAGCAGACTCATGAAGGGAGCAGATACGCAGTATTTT
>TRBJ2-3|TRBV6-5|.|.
CATGRGAGSTDTQYF
TGTGCCACCGGTAGGGGGGCCGGCTCCACAGATACGCAGTATTTT
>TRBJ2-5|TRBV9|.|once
CASSVGSGEETQYF
TGTGCCAGCAGCGTAGGGTCCGGGGAAGAGACCCAGTACTTC
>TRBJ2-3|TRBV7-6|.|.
CASSQTAASTDTQYF
TGTGCCAGCAGCCAAACAGCTGCGAGCACAGATACGCAGTATTTT
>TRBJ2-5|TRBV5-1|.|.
CASSLVPQAGETQYF
TGCGCCAGCAGCTTGGTTCCCCAGGCCGGGGAGACCCAGTACTTC
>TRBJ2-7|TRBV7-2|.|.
CASSPLGLGPYEQYF
TGTGCCAGCAGCCCGTTGGGACTTGGCCCCTACGAGCAGTACTTC
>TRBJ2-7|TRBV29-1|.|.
CSTRAQLTDEQYF
TGCAGCACCCGGGCCCAGCTAACCGACGAGCAGTACTTC
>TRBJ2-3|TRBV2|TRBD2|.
CASSALASTDTQYF
TGTGCCAGCAGCGCACTAGCGAGCACAGATACGCAGTATTTT
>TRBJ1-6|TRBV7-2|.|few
CASSLSNSPLHF
TGTGCCAGCAGCTTAAGTAATTCACCCCTCCACTTT
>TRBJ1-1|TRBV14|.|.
CASSPFGLGDTEAFF
TGTGCCAGCAGCCCATTCGGCCTCGGGGACACTGAAGCTTTCTTT
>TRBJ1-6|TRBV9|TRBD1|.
CASSATGADSPLHF
TGTGCCAGCAGCGCAACAGGGGCAGATTCACCCCTCCACTTT
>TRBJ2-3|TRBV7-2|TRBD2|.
CASSEGLAGAPDTQYF
TGTGCCAGCAGCGAAGGACTAGCGGGGGCCCCAGATACGCAGTATTTT
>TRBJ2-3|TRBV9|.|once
CASSVGSGPGDSTDTQYF
TGTGCCAGCAGCGTAGGATCTGGTCCCGGGGACAGCACAGATACGCAGTATTTT
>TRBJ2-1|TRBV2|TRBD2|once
CASSHGLAGNNEQFF
TGTGCCAGCAGCCACGGTTTAGCGGGGAACAATGAGCAGTTCTTC
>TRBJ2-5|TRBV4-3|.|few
CASSQDNGGQETQYF
TGCGCCAGCAGCCAAGATAATGGGGGGCAAGAGACCCAGTACTTC
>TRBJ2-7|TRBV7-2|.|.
CASSMGPSSYEQYF
TGTGCCAGCAGCATGGGACCGAGCTCCTACGAGCAGTACTTC
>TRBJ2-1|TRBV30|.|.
CAWSVGVNEQFF
TGTGCCTGGAGTGTTGGGGTAAATGAGCAGTTCTTC
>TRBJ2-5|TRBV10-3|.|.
CAISAGSGETQYF
TGTGCCATCAGTGCGGGGTCAGGGGAGACCCAGTACTTC
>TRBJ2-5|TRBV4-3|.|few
CASSPGNGGETQYF
TGCGCCAGCAGCCCCGGTAACGGGGGAGAGACCCAGTACTTC
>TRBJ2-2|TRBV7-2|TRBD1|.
CASSLGQGRTGELFF
TGTGCCAGCAGCTTAGGACAGGGGAGGACCGGGGAGCTGTTTTTT
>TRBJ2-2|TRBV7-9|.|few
CASSLVQDSTNTGELFF
TGTGCCAGCAGCTTAGTACAGGACTCTACGAACACCGGGGAGCTGTTTTTT
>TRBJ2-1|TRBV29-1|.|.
CSVVPPRTVSTGNEQFF
TGCAGCGTTGTCCCCCCACGGACCGTCTCTACGGGCAATGAGCAGTTCTTC
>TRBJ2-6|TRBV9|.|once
CASSAGSRGANVLTF
TGTGCCAGCAGCGCAGGTTCGCGGGGGGCCAACGTCCTGACTTTC
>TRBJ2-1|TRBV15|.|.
CATSRDQVGSSYNEQFF
TGTGCCACCAGCAGAGATCAGGTAGGGAGCTCCTACAATGAGCAGTTCTTC
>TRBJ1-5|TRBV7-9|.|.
CASSPQGGNQPQHF
TGTGCCAGCAGCCCCCAGGGAGGTAATCAGCCCCAGCATTTT
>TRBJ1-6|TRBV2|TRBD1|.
CASSEQGAGDSPLHF
TGTGCCAGCAGTGAACAGGGGGCCGGTGATTCACCCCTCCACTTT
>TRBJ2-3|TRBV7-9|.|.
CASSLLPSTDTQYF
TGTGCCAGCAGCTTACTCCCGTCCACAGATACGCAGTATTTT
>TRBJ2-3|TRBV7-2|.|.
CASSFTGPDTQYF
TGTGCCAGCAGCTTCACAGGACCAGATACGCAGTATTTT
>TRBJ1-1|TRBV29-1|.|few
CSVDGFSMNTEAFF
TGCAGCGTTGATGGATTTTCCATGAACACTGAAGCTTTCTTT
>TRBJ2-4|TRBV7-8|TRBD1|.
CASSLPTGLIGDIQYF
TGTGCCAGCAGCTTACCGACAGGGTTGATAGGGGACATTCAGTACTTC
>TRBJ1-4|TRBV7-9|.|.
CASSLTDLNEKLFF
TGTGCCAGCAGCCTGACAGACCTTAATGAAAAACTGTTTTTT
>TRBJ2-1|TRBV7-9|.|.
CASSRNEQFF
TGTGCCAGCAGCCGCAATGAGCAGTTCTTC
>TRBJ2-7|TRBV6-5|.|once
CASSYSDSYEQYF
TGTGCCAGCAGTTACTCGGACAGCTACGAGCAGTACTTC
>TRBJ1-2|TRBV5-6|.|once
CASTSTGSRYTF
TGTGCCAGCACTTCTACAGGGTCTCGCTACACCTTC
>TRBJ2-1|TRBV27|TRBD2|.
CASSPTSGAYNEQFF
TGTGCCAGCAGTCCGACTAGCGGTGCTTACAATGAGCAGTTCTTC
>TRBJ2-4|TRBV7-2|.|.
CASSLGDKNIQYF
TGTGCCAGCAGCTTAGGGGACAAAAACATTCAGTACTTC
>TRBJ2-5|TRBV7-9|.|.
CASSFDAARTQYF
TGTGCCAGCAGCTTCGACGCGGCCCGGACCCAGTACTTC
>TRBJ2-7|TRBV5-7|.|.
CASSPRVNPEQYF
TGTGCCAGCAGCCCCCGGGTCAACCCCGAGCAGTACTTC
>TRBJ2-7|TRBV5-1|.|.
CASSLQGGEQYF
TGCGCCAGCAGCTTGCAGGGAGGCGAGCAGTACTTC
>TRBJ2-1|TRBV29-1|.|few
CSVQGYPNEQFF
TGCAGCGTCCAGGGGTACCCCAATGAGCAGTTCTTC